The 13 T cell receptor beta chains below all came from one sample that was sequenced in a study of OX40 agonist ivuxolimab in advanced cancers. Method: immunoSEQ multiplex PCR; TCRdb's copy keeps in-frame clones and lacks some. The sample holds 12,000 to 15,000 clones, roughly 85% seen once. The starting material was CD4+ or CD8+ T cells sorted from blood, obtained in a trial of the OX40 agonist ivuxolimab. The receptors stem from an adult with an advanced solid tumor such as melanoma, head and neck, liver or kidney cancer.

J is TRBJ2-7 and V is TRBV9; TRBD1 is a possible D gene (6 bases). V was shortened by 2 bases and J by 5 bases, with 17 bases between the two germline ends. This CDR3 is built from 15 residues. CDR1 and CDR2 (germline): SGDLS, YYNGEE. CDR3 in DNA: TGTGCCAGCAGCGTTAGGGGACACCGAGGCAACGAGCAGTACTTC. As protein: CASSVRGHRGNEQYF. Based on the CDR3 plus reference TRBV9 and TRBJ2-7, the full variable domain is DSGVTQTPKHLITATGQRVTLRCSPRSGDLSVYWYQQSLDQGLQFLIQYYNGEERAKGNILERFSAQQFPDLHSELNLSSLELGDSALYFCASSVRGHRGNEQYFGPGTRLTVT.

This clone came up once. The V gene is TRBV28, the J gene TRBJ2-2, with D hard to call. The CDR3 extends over 15 amino acids. The V gene's germline CDR1 is MDHEN and CDR2 SYDVKM. Trimming removed 3 bases at V and 0 bases at J, with 8 bases between. The CDR3 spells CASSLGIANTGELFF. The CDR3 nucleotides read TGTGCCAGCAGTTTGGGCATCGCGAACACCGGGGAGCTGTTTTTT. The variable domain in full, with the rest retrieved from reference TRBV28 and TRBJ2-2, is DVKVTQSSRYLVKRTGEKVFLECVQDMDHENMFWYRQDPGLGLRLIYFSYDVKMKEKGDIPEGYSVSREKKERFSLILESASTNQTSMYLCASSLGIANTGELFFGEGSRLTVL.

This clone was counted only a few times. V and J are TRBV11-2 and TRBJ2-3; TRBD1 or TRBD2 may be the D gene (5 bases each). The CDR3 length is 15 residues. Looked up from germline, CDR1 is SGHAT and CDR2 is FQNNGV. Trimming took off 2 bases at V and 3 bases at J, with 12 bases between the two ends. The CDR3 DNA sequence: TGTGCCAGCAGCTTATTTAGAGGGACGACAGATACGCAGTATTTT. Translated, it gives CASSLFRGTTDTQYF.

This clone rates as medium-sized. The V call is TRBV9, the J call TRBJ2-1, with D possibly matching TRBD2 (6 bases). This CDR3 is built from 15 residues. CDR1 and CDR2 (germline): SGDLS, YYNGEE. Trimming stripped 4 bases from V and 2 bases from J, with 13 bases between. CDR3 loop: CASSSIAEAYNEQFF. The CDR3 DNA reads TGTGCCAGCAGCTCCATAGCGGAGGCCTACAATGAGCAGTTCTTC.

The J gene is TRBJ2-1, the V gene TRBV13; the D is unclear. CDR1 is PRHDT, CDR2 FYEKMQ, per germline (reference sequence). The CDR3 has 16 residues. Trimming removed 2 bases at V and 0 bases at J, with 11 bases between. The CDR3 spells CASSLWADVSYNEQFF. The DNA of the CDR3 is TGTGCCAGCAGCTTATGGGCAGACGTCTCCTACAATGAGCAGTTCTTC. The whole variable domain, filled in from reference TRBV13 and TRBJ2-1, reads AAGVIQSPRHLIKEKRETATLKCYPIPRHDTVYWYQQGPGQDPQFLISFYEKMQSDKGSIPDRFSAQQFSDYHSELNMSSLELGDSALYFCASSLWADVSYNEQFFGPGTRLTVL.

The CDR3 is CASSPGSGGGGYTF. CDR3 in DNA: TGTGCCAGCAGTCCCGGATCAGGGGGTGGTGGCTACACCTTC. The V call is TRBV28, the J call TRBJ1-2; 7 bases align to TRBD1. V shed 5 bases, J shed 7 bases, and the junction held 10 bases outside the gene matches. CDR1 and CDR2 from the germline V gene are MDHEN and SYDVKM. This CDR3 region has 14 residues.

This clone occurred many times. CDR3 bases: TGTGCCAGCAGTTCTTGGGTACTCCTTTCATCCGGGGAGCTGTTTTTT. Protein: CASSSWVLLSSGELFF. The gene calls are TRBV6-6 and TRBJ2-2; D call uncertain. V lost 4 bases and J lost 6, with 18 bases in between. The CDR3 is made up of 16 amino acids. The germline gives CDR1 MNHNY, CDR2 SVGAGI (reference sequence).

The chain combines TRBV6-1 with TRBJ1-5; no clear D gene. In germline, CDR1 is MNHNS, CDR2 SASEGT. Between the trimmed V and J ends, which lost 8 bases and 1 base, there was a span of 9 bases. The CDR3 is made up of 13 amino acids. CDR3 in DNA: TGTGCCAGCTGGGGAGGAAGCAATCAGCCCCAGCATTTT. This gives the protein CASWGGSNQPQHF.

The chain uses TRBV28 and TRBJ1-1; 7 bases line up with TRBD1. Germline assignment: CDR1 MDHEN and CDR2 SYDVKM. Losses at the gene ends were 6 bases for V and 7 bases for J; bases not matched to a gene: 2. The CDR3 runs to 11 residues. The CDR3 nucleotides read TGTGCCAGCAGCCAGGGGGTTGAAGCTTTCTTT. The encoded protein is CASSQGVEAFF. Together with reference TRBV28 and TRBJ1-1, the CDR3 gives the full variable domain: DVKVTQSSRYLVKRTGEKVFLECVQDMDHENMFWYRQDPGLGLRLIYFSYDVKMKEKGDIPEGYSVSREKKERFSLILESASTNQTSMYLCASSQGVEAFFGQGTRLTVV.

This chain links TRBV5-8 with TRBJ2-3, with D possibly matching TRBD1 (6 bases). The CDR3 consists of 15 residues. The germline V gene encodes CDR1 SGHTS and CDR2 YDEGEE. Trimming removed 5 bases at V and 2 bases at J, with 15 bases between. This CDR3 reads CASRTGTIYTDTQYF. In nucleotides, the CDR3 is TGTGCCAGCAGGACAGGCACCATCTACACAGATACGCAGTATTTT.

This chain connects TRBV4-1 to TRBJ2-7; perhaps TRBD1 as D (6 bases). Between the trimmed V and J ends, which lost 5 bases and 0 bases, there was a span of 11 bases. The CDR3 spans 14 residues. Germline-derived CDR1 and CDR2 are MGHRA and YSYEKL. CDR3 residues: CASSSHRVSYEQYF. The CDR3 DNA follows: TGCGCCAGCAGCTCGCACAGGGTCTCCTACGAGCAGTACTTC.

The chain employs TRBV5-4 and TRBJ2-5; 10 bases line up with TRBD1. The CDR3 spans 16 residues. Trimming at V came to 0 bases and at J to 5 bases, leaving 7 bases not matched to a gene. The V gene's germline CDR1 is SGHNT and CDR2 YYREEE (reference sequence). The DNA for the CDR3 is TGTGCCAGCAGCTTGGGGACAGGGGGGGGAGGGGAGACCCAGTACTTC. This gives the protein CASSLGTGGGGETQYF.

The J gene is TRBJ2-2, the V gene TRBV27; no firm D call. The CDR3 has 13 residues. Looked up from germline, CDR1 is MNHEY and CDR2 is SMNVEV (reference sequence). Trimming shortened V by 4 bases and J by 4 bases, and 7 bases separated the two germline ends. CDR3 sequence (DNA): TGTGCCAGCAGTTCAGGACCCACCGGGGAGCTGTTTTTT. Its protein is CASSSGPTGELFF.